The clone carrying this T cell receptor beta chain was observed once. Its antigen is as yet unknown. cDNA libraries of TCR beta carried unique molecular identifiers. With roughly 0.85 to 11 million T cells as the source, approximately 450,000 cDNA molecules resulted. A single record per CDR3 protein comes from TCRdb applying MiXCR to the PCR reads. The sample records 750,000 to 950,000 distinct CDR3 sequences, about 57% being singletons. This entry is derived from a study of post-analysis software for immune sequencing data. Study in general: Relapsing-remitting, secondary progressive and progressive-relapsing multiple sclerosis courses were included. Study-level findings and limits: Controls showed lower frequencies than patients for several TRBV segments, and TRBV5-6, TRBV5-1 and TRBV20-1 were among these. Under F measure analysis, samples from one preparation batch co-clustered strongly.

Looked up from germline, CDR1 is MNHEY and CDR2 is SVGAGI. The CDR3 is 15 residues long. J lost 5 bases, V lost 6 bases, and 8 bases had no gene match. The material sequenced was blood. The receptor was derived from a girl between 5 and 17 years old with multiple sclerosis. This chain joins TRBV6-5 and TRBJ2-5; 11 nucleotides line up with TRBD1. The CDR3 protein is CASSGQGAVGETQYF. In DNA, the CDR3 is TGTGCCAGCAGCGGACAGGGGGCTGTCGGGGAGACCCAGTACTTC.